A single sample is the source of the 6 T cell receptor beta chains below, sequenced in a study of T cell changes during pregnancy in multiple sclerosis. Some clones are missing from TCRdb's copy, which holds only in-frame ones; the method was immunoSEQ multiplex PCR. The sample has about 50,000 clones, around 92% seen once. Sequencing used CD4+ T cells from peripheral blood mononuclear cells, obtained after pregnancy. The source of these receptors is a female donor with multiple sclerosis, enrolled in a pregnancy study.

The rearrangement links TRBV6-5 to TRBJ2-3; 10 bases map to TRBD2. Germline loops: CDR1 MNHEY, CDR2 SVGAGI. This CDR3 is built from 15 residues. V lost 9 bases and J lost 3; bases outside the gene matches: 9. CDR3 nucleotide sequence: TGTGCCAGTAGGGGGACTAGCGTAGGTACAGATACGCAGTATTTT. Amino acids: CASRGTSVGTDTQYF.

The chain joins TRBV18 to TRBJ2-2; TRBD1 agrees at 7 bases. V shed 6 bases, J shed 7 bases, and the junction held 11 bases outside the gene matches. This CDR3 is 15 amino acids long. Germline CDR1 is KGHSH and CDR2 is LQKENI. In nucleotides, the CDR3 is TGTGCCAGCTCGCCCGCAGGGGGAGAAGTCGGGGAGCTGTTTTTT. It yields the protein CASSPAGGEVGELFF.

V is TRBV29-1 and J is TRBJ1-1; unclear D gene. V was trimmed by 3 bases and J by 0 bases, leaving 5 bases between them. The CDR3 runs to 12 residues. Per the germline V gene, CDR1 is SQVTM and CDR2 is ANQGSEA. The CDR3 loop reads CSVDWLNTEAFF. DNA of the CDR3: TGCAGCGTTGATTGGCTGAACACTGAAGCTTTCTTT.

This sequence joins TRBV11-3 and TRBJ2-2; 8 nucleotides line up with TRBD2. Germline CDR1 reads SGHNT; CDR2 reads YENEEA. CDR3 length equals 16 residues. After removal of 5 bases from V and 6 bases from J, the junction contained 11 bases not matched to a gene. The CDR3 sequence: CASSLLLAGGPGELFF. The CDR3 nucleotides read TGTGCCAGCAGCCTGCTCCTGGCGGGAGGCCCCGGGGAGCTGTTTTTT.

This sequence joins TRBV7-3 and TRBJ2-3; 11 bases fit TRBD1. Germline trimming cut 6 bases from V and 6 bases from J; bases unmatched to any gene: 8. There are 15 residues in the CDR3. Germline loops: CDR1 SGHTA, CDR2 FQGTGA. The CDR3 sequence: CASSRPGQGEDTQYF. CDR3 sequence (DNA): TGTGCCAGCAGTCGACCGGGACAGGGGGAGGATACGCAGTATTTT.

This chain links TRBV18 with TRBJ2-3; a possible D gene is TRBD2 (6 bases). Trimming removed 8 bases at V and 4 bases at J, with 16 bases between. CDR1 and CDR2 from the germline V gene are KGHSH and LQKENI. The CDR3 sequence is 14 residues long. CDR3 DNA: TGTGCCAGCGCAGGCGGGGTTTTGGCAGATACGCAGTATTTT. Translated, it gives CASAGGVLADTQYF.